Listed here are 20 T cell receptor beta chains from one sample, sequenced in a study of molecular identifiers for immune sequencing clone quantification listed by TCRdb under 2018. Receptor amplification or capture employed PCR. The sample was run on an Illumina HiSeq 4000. TCRdb redid the processing of the public reads, applying fastp at Q25 and MiXCR, and retained in-frame beta chains. Identical CDR3 protein sequences are pooled into one entry, listed with their most common genes and DNA. This sample gives 88,000 or so distinct CDR3 sequences in total; roughly 23% of them show up just once. Of the sample, around 1% is held by the ten largest clones. Material for sequencing was naive CD8+ T cells from blood, with Jurkat cell RNA spiked in. The cell subset or site label corresponds to: FACS-sorted CD8+CD4-CCR7+CD45RA+ naive T cells. The receptors were gathered from a human donor in good health. Some libraries in this study had Jurkat cell RNA spiked in.

This clonotype was recorded a few times. A much larger clone sits a single nucleotide away, making a read error possible. The chain is built from TRBV4-3 and TRBJ2-3; TRBD1 matches at 7 bases. CDR1 LGHNA and CDR2 YSLEER come from the germline V gene. This CDR3 spans 15 amino acids. CDR3 coding DNA: TGCGCCAACAGCCAAGCCACAGGGGACACAGATACGCAGTATTTT. This gives the protein CANSQATGDTDTQYF.

The table lists this clonotype with many counts. The V and J genes are TRBV2 and TRBJ2-5; D possibly matches TRBD1 or TRBD2 (5 bases each). V shed 7 bases and J shed 1 base, with 13 bases lying between them. CDR1 SNHLY and CDR2 FYNNEI come from the germline V gene. The CDR3 length is 14 residues. The CDR3 nucleotides read TGTGCCAGCACCGGGACGGATCCCCAAGAGACCCAGTACTTC. Residues: CASTGTDPQETQYF.

Note on this clonotype: A read error is possible here, since a much larger clone lies one base away. This chain connects TRBV7-2 to TRBJ2-7, with 8 bases lining up with TRBD2. The V and J ends lost 5 bases and 9 bases, in that order; junction bases with no gene match: 9. Looked up from germline, CDR1 is SGHTA and CDR2 is FQGNSA. This CDR3 comprises 13 residues. CDR3 DNA sequence: TGTGCCAGCAGCAACCCCCTAGCGGGTGGGCAGTACTTC. The encoded protein is CASSNPLAGGQYF.

The V gene is TRBV7-9, the J gene TRBJ2-7; D call uncertain. Trimming took off 3 bases at V and 7 bases at J, with 19 bases between the two ends. CDR1 is SEHNR and CDR2 is FQNEAQ in the germline V gene (reference sequence). This CDR3 has 15 residues. The CDR3 reads CASSFSGGSTEEQYF. The CDR3 DNA sequence: TGTGCCAGCAGCTTTTCAGGTGGGTCCACAGAGGAGCAGTACTTC.

This clonotype was recorded only once. A much larger clonotype is one base distant, so this may be a read error. V is TRBV28 and J is TRBJ2-7; tentatively, D is TRBD1 (5 bases). Germline CDR1 and CDR2: MDHEN and SYDVKM. This CDR3 comprises 11 residues. V dropped 3 bases and J dropped 6 bases, with 6 bases sitting between them. The CDR3 DNA reads TGTGCCAGCAGTTTTGGGGCCGAGCAGTACTTC. Translating gives CASSFGAEQYF.

V gene TRBV6-1 combines with J gene TRBJ2-7; 7 bases are a match to TRBD1. The ends lost 8 bases at V and 2 bases at J; junction bases unmatched: 9. Germline V gene sequence: CDR1 MNHNS, CDR2 SASEGT. The CDR3 totals 14 residues. The CDR3 is CASGDLGTAYEQYF. The CDR3 bases are TGTGCCAGCGGGGACCTGGGGACAGCCTACGAGCAGTACTTC.

J is TRBJ2-5 and V is TRBV27; no clear D. The CDR3 extends over 13 amino acids. V lost 7 bases, J lost 7 bases, and 16 bases lay in between. The germline V gene has CDR1 MNHEY and CDR2 SMNVEV (reference sequence). The CDR3 DNA follows: TGTGCCAGCAACTTCATTGGGCCCGGGACCCAGTACTTC. Translating it yields CASNFIGPGTQYF.

This clonotype was counted only a few times. V and J are TRBV20-1 and TRBJ2-7, with TRBD2 matching over 11 bases. Germline CDR1 is DFQATT and CDR2 is SNEGSKA (reference sequence). J gave up 3 bases and V 5 bases, and 3 bases lay outside the gene matches. The CDR3 is 13 residues long. The CDR3 DNA is TGCAGTGCTTTACTAGCGGGGGACTACGAGCAGTACTTC. It codes for CSALLAGDYEQYF.

This clonotype was seen many times. The CDR3 DNA follows: TGTGCCAGCAGTCTATTTGGATCAGATACGCAGTATTTT. Its protein is CASSLFGSDTQYF. The chain employs TRBV6-2 or TRBV6-3 and TRBJ2-3; D is undetermined. The CDR3 spans 13 residues. The V and J ends lost 5 bases and 4 bases respectively, with 10 bases between them. Germline CDR1 is MNHEY and CDR2 is SVGEGT.

Notes on this clonotype: A read error is possible here, since a much larger clone lies one base away. V and J are TRBV7-9 and TRBJ1-1; D gene ambiguous. This CDR3 has 11 residues. CDR1 SEHNR and CDR2 FQNEAQ come from the germline V gene (reference sequence). CDR3 in DNA: TGTGTCAGCAGCCAAGTCACTGAAGCTTTCTTT. Translated: CVSSQVTEAFF.

This clonotype was recorded many times. The CDR3 DNA reads as TGCGCCAGCAGCCAAGACCGAACGACTAGCGGGGGATACAATGAGCAGTTCTTC. Translating it yields CASSQDRTTSGGYNEQFF. The chain has TRBV4-3 and TRBJ2-1; TRBD2 aligns across 12 bases. With V trimmed by 0 bases and J by 4 bases, 7 bases remained unmatched. CDR3 length: 18 amino acids. Germline CDR1 is LGHNA and CDR2 is YSLEER.

The table lists this clonotype with many counts. V usage is TRBV29-1 and J usage is TRBJ2-1; no firm D call. Trimming removed 6 bases from V and 3 bases from J, with 12 bases in between. The CDR3 runs 13 residues. CDR1 is SQVTM, CDR2 ANQGSEA, per germline. In DNA, the CDR3 is TGCAGCGTCCCCCGCAGCAACTACAATGAGCAGTTCTTC. Translating gives CSVPRSNYNEQFF.

In its sample, this clonotype was seen many times. This chain joins TRBV15 and TRBJ2-7; D could derive from TRBD1 or TRBD2 (5 bases each). CDR3 size: 13 residues. CDR1 is LNHNV, CDR2 YYDKDF, per germline (reference sequence). Deletions cut 0 bases from V and 6 bases from J, with 9 bases between. For the CDR3, the DNA is TGTGCCACCAGCAGAGAATTTGGGGGCGAGCAGTACTTC. It codes for CATSREFGGEQYF.

There are many counts of this clonotype. V usage is TRBV7-9 and J usage is TRBJ1-4, with TRBD1 identical over 9 bases. The V segment lost 7 bases and the J segment 8 bases; nucleotides outside the gene matches: 14. Germline V gives CDR1 SEHNR, CDR2 FQNEAQ (reference sequence). The CDR3 runs to 16 residues. CDR3 residues: CASTTSTGTGSEKLFF. DNA of the CDR3: TGTGCCAGCACCACATCCACCGGGACAGGGAGCGAAAAACTGTTTTTT.

At least ten counts were recorded for this clonotype. This chain links TRBV20-1 with TRBJ1-2, with D unclear. The CDR3 spans 14 residues. V lost 5 bases, J lost 4 bases, and 17 bases lay in between. Germline CDR1 is DFQATT and CDR2 is SNEGSKA (reference sequence). DNA for the CDR3: TGCAGTGCTCTCGACCCCGGGAGTTCCTATGGCTACACCTTC. This encodes CSALDPGSSYGYTF.

The table lists this clonotype with many counts. V gene TRBV6-5 combines with J gene TRBJ2-4; D call uncertain. Germline V gene data show CDR1 as MNHEY and CDR2 as SVGAGI. CDR3 length: 14 residues. V lost 5 bases and J lost 1, with 9 bases in between. The DNA of the CDR3 is TGTGCCAGCAGTCAATTCGCGGCCAAAAACATTCAGTACTTC. Translating gives CASSQFAAKNIQYF.

A word on this clonotype: It may be a read error: a sequence one base away is much more abundant. The chain links TRBV7-6 to TRBJ2-5; possible D gene TRBD2, 6 bases. This CDR3 is built from 13 residues. Germline lookup yields CDR1 SGHVS and CDR2 FNYEAQ. The CDR3 is CASSTGLEESQYF. CDR3 coding DNA: TGTGCCAGCAGCACGGGACTGGAAGAGTCCCAGTACTTC.

V gene TRBV6-4 combines with J gene TRBJ1-6; D gene uncertain. Looked up from germline, CDR1 is MRHNA and CDR2 is SNTAGT. V was cut by 2 bases and J by 10 bases, with 12 bases left in between. The length of the CDR3 is 14 residues. The CDR3 bases are TGTGCCAGCAGTGACGGGTTCATGGGATCACCCCTCCACTTT. Translated, it gives CASSDGFMGSPLHF.

A remark on this clonotype: Just one base apart from a much larger clone, this may be a read error. The chain combines TRBV20-1 with TRBJ1-4, with a tentative D call TRBD1 (5 bases). Germline V CDR1 and CDR2: DFQATT, SNEGSKA (reference sequence). The CDR3 has 16 amino acids. Trimming shortened V by 2 bases and J by 0 bases, and 13 bases separated the two germline ends. CDR3 amino acids: CSARRLDTATNEKLFF. CDR3 nucleotides: TGCAGTGCTAGAAGACTGGACACCGCAACTAATGAAAAACTGTTTTTT.

This clonotype was detected ten times or more. V usage is TRBV27 and J usage is TRBJ2-4; TRBD2 matches at 8 bases. This CDR3 is 15 amino acids long. Germline trimming cut 5 bases from V and 0 bases from J; bases unmatched to any gene: 3. Per germline, CDR1 MNHEY and CDR2 SMNVEV (reference sequence). The CDR3 DNA reads TGTGCCAGCAGTGGGAGCGGGGGAGCCAAAAACATTCAGTACTTC. Protein product: CASSGSGGAKNIQYF.